Sequencing of this T cell receptor (beta chain) was carried out in a study of blood T cell repertoires in COVID-19. At the level of the study: Sites in the United States, Italy and Spain provided acute and convalescent COVID-19 samples.

Assay used: immunoSEQ multiplex PCR; TCRdb lists only in-frame clones, some missing. In the table there are about 200,000 clones, roughly 85% of which are singletons. Looked up from germline, CDR1 is LNHNV and CDR2 is YYDKDF (reference sequence). V lost 4 bases and J lost 0, with 10 bases in between. The CDR3 length is 15 residues. The sequence was obtained from a woman aged 70-85 years with COVID-19, enrolled during active disease. The chain joins TRBV15 to TRBJ2-4; the D gene is possibly TRBD1 (5 bases). The sequencing sample was made of peripheral blood. The CDR3 loop reads CATSIPTVAKNIQYF. CDR3 in DNA: TGTGCCACCAGCATTCCGACAGTAGCCAAAAACATTCAGTACTTC.